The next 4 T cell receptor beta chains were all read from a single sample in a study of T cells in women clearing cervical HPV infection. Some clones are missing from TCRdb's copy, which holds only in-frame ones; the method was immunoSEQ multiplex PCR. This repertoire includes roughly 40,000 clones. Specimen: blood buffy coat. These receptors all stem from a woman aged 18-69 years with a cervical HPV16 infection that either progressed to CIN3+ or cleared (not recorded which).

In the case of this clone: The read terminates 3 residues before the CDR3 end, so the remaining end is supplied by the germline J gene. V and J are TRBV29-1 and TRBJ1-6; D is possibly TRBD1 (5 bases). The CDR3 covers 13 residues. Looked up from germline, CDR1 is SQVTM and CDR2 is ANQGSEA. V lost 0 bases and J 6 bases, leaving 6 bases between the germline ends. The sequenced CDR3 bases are TGCAGCGTTGAAGAGACAGTTAATTCACCC. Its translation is CSVEETVNSP. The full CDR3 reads CSVEETVNSPLHF.

CDR3 bases read: TGTGCCAGCGGCACCTCGAGGTTCAATGAG. It is translated as CASGTSRFNE. The entire CDR3 reads CASGTSRFNEQFF. The J gene is TRBJ2-1, the V gene TRBV6-2 or TRBV6-3; D gene unclear. From the germline J gene comes the end of the CDR3, since the read stops 3 residues before it. In germline, CDR1 is MNHEY, CDR2 SVGEGT. The V and J ends lost 8 bases and 6 bases respectively, with 14 bases between them. The CDR3 covers 13 residues.

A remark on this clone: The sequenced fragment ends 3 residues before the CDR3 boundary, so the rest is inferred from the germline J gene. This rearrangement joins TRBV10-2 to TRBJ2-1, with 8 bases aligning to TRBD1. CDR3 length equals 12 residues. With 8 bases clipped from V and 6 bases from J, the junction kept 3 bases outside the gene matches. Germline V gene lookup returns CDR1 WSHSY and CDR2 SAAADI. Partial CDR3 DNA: TGCGCCAGCTCGACAGGGGCCAATGAG. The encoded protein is CASSTGANE. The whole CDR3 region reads CASSTGANEQFF.

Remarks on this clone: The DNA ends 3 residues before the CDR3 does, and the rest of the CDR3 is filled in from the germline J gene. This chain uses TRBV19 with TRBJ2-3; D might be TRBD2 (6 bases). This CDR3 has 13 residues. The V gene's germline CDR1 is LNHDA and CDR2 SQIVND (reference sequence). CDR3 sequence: CASSRGGEVSQYF. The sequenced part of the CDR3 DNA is TGTGCCAGTAGTAGGGGCGGGGAGGTCTCG.